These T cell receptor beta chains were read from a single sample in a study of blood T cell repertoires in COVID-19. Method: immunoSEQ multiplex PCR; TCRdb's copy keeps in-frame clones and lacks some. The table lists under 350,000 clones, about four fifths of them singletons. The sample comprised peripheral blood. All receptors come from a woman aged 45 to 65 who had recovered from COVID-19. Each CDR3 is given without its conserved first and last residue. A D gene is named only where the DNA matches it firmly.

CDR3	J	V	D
ASSVTSDRQY	TRBJ2-3	TRBV5-1	TRBD2
AISGHLPGLAGSSYNEQF	TRBJ2-1	TRBV10-3	TRBD2
SASGEPGGAKNIQY	TRBJ2-4	TRBV20-1	TRBD2
ASSLLGGSYNSPLH	TRBJ1-6	TRBV7-9	NA
ASSLLRNTQY	TRBJ2-3	TRBV12-3/TRBV12-4	NA
ASSFNQGYSPLH	TRBJ1-6	TRBV7-9	NA
ASSRGQETQY	TRBJ2-5	TRBV12-3/TRBV12-4	TRBD1
ASSFRTGDNEQF	TRBJ2-1	TRBV9	NA
ASSLGTSGGMNEQF	TRBJ2-1	TRBV5-4	TRBD2
ASSPEDGSNQPQH	TRBJ1-5	TRBV5-1	NA
ASTDRGSQETQY	TRBJ2-5	TRBV5-1	TRBD1
AWSIGLAGANEQF	TRBJ2-1	TRBV30	TRBD2
ASSLGMQGNTEAF	TRBJ1-1	TRBV5-4	NA
ASSREGGEQY	TRBJ2-7	TRBV4-1	TRBD2
ASSEFGQGRTQRTEAF	TRBJ1-1	TRBV10-2	TRBD1
ASSIDINRGLLY	TRBJ2-7	TRBV19	NA
SVEGTGESYEQY	TRBJ2-7	TRBV29-1	TRBD1
SASTPRAKNIQY	TRBJ2-4	TRBV20-1	NA
ASSYLTGLQYEQY	TRBJ2-7	TRBV6-5	TRBD1
ATTGAGNTDTQY	TRBJ2-3	TRBV24-1	NA
ATSDETSGGTYEQY	TRBJ2-7	TRBV24-1	TRBD2
ATSSTIAGEQF	TRBJ2-1	TRBV24-1	NA
ASSSGWTGPNSPLH	TRBJ1-6	TRBV5-1	TRBD1
ATSRPSSGRVNEQF	TRBJ2-1	TRBV15	TRBD2
ATRGRPGNNEQF	TRBJ2-1	TRBV28	TRBD2
ASRGTVNYGYT	TRBJ1-2	TRBV19	TRBD1
ASSLAPSLAGETQY	TRBJ2-5	TRBV5-1	TRBD2
ASSGDSPYEQY	TRBJ2-7	TRBV5-6	TRBD1
ASSSPGGAQETQY	TRBJ2-5	TRBV19	TRBD2
ATSRESRLLAEATQY	TRBJ2-5	TRBV15	TRBD2
ASSLTTGGYEQY	TRBJ2-7	TRBV4-1	TRBD1
ASSRQGASWGYT	TRBJ1-2	TRBV28	TRBD1
ASSLGQGTSEAF	TRBJ1-1	TRBV7-3	TRBD1
ASSLANVAETQY	TRBJ2-5	TRBV5-1	NA
ASSKGGQGRDYGYT	TRBJ1-2	TRBV7-2	TRBD1
ASSLRTSGGRNEQF	TRBJ2-1	TRBV7-3	TRBD2
ATATPGGTGNTIY	TRBJ1-3	TRBV10-3	TRBD1
ASSPGGSGYNEQF	TRBJ2-1	TRBV18	NA
ASSPRD	TRBJ1-3	TRBV9	NA
ASSLRGYQPQH	TRBJ1-5	TRBV7-2	NA
ASSLPTTGVSPLH	TRBJ1-6	TRBV7-2	TRBD1
ASSRRGRTEAF	TRBJ1-1	TRBV14	NA
ASGGNYGYT	TRBJ1-2	TRBV28	NA
ASSDSRQGVRADTQY	TRBJ2-3	TRBV6-4	TRBD1
ASSQVSNTIY	TRBJ1-3	TRBV14	NA